Shown below are 18 T cell receptor beta chains from a single sample sequenced in a study of OX40 agonist ivuxolimab in advanced cancers. Library preparation was by the immunoSEQ multiplex PCR assay. Held by TCRdb, this immuneACCESS table contains in-frame sequences only and omits some clones. Under half of the omission traces to an unresolved V gene where checked; the cause of the rest is unknown. The sample has approximately 82,000 clones on record, roughly 84% of them singletons. The ten largest clones take up 6.5% of the sample. Sequences were derived from CD4+ or CD8+ T cells sorted from blood, sampled in a trial of the OX40 agonist ivuxolimab. Source of these receptors: an adult with an advanced solid tumor such as melanoma, head and neck, liver or kidney cancer.

The J gene is TRBJ1-6, the V gene TRBV21-1; TRBD1 is the table's D call and was not checked against the DNA. TRBV21-1 is annotated as a pseudogene. The CDR3 runs to 16 residues. The CDR3 region is CASSKIRSSYNSPLHF. CDR3 bases: TGTGCCAGCAGCAAAATACGCAGCTCCTATAATTCACCCCTCCACTTT.

The chain links TRBV5-1 to TRBJ2-7; D perhaps matches TRBD1 (5 bases). Trimming removed 1 base at V and 3 bases at J, with 8 bases between. This CDR3 is built from 13 residues. Looked up from germline, CDR1 is SGHRS and CDR2 is YFSETQ. This chain's CDR3 is CASSLRQGYEQYF. CDR3 bases: TGCGCCAGCAGCTTGAGGCAGGGCTACGAGCAGTACTTC.

The chain is built from TRBV30 and TRBJ1-3; D is unresolved. This CDR3 spans 14 amino acids. With 3 bases removed from V and 0 bases from J, the gap between germline ends came to 9 bases. From germline, CDR1 is GTSNPN and CDR2 SVGIG (reference sequence). The CDR3 sequence is CAWRVGHSGNTIYF. For the CDR3, the DNA is TGTGCCTGGAGGGTTGGGCACTCTGGAAACACCATATATTTT.

With respect to this clone: Mismatch with germline at one junction end may stem from a read error. This chain links TRBV7-9 with TRBJ1-2; D is possibly TRBD1 (6 bases). The CDR3 extends over 12 amino acids. CDR1 and CDR2 from the germline V gene are SEHNR and FQNEAQ (reference sequence). CDR3 region: CASSFQQGPPFF. The CDR3 coding sequence is TGTGCCAGCAGCTTTCAACAGGGCCCGCCCTTCTTC. Filled out from reference TRBV7-9 and TRBJ1-2, the complete variable domain reads DTGVSQNPRHKITKRGQNVTFRCDPISEHNRLYWYRQTLGQGPEFLTYFQNEAQLEKSRLLSDRFSAERPKGSFSTLEIQRTEQGDSAMYLCASSFQQGPPFFGSGTRLTVV.

V usage is TRBV5-4 and J usage is TRBJ2-3; D remains ambiguous. The V gene lost 2 bases and the J gene lost 2 bases, with 9 bases spanning the gap. This CDR3 has 14 amino acids. In germline, CDR1 is SGHNT, CDR2 YYREEE (reference sequence). The CDR3 bases are TGTGCCAGCAGCTTAAGGCAGACCACAGATACGCAGTATTTT. This sequence encodes CASSLRQTTDTQYF.

This chain uses TRBV18 with TRBJ2-5; D uncertain. This CDR3 spans 12 amino acids. The V gene lost 2 bases and the J gene lost 2 bases, with 3 bases spanning the gap. Looked up from germline, CDR1 is KGHSH and CDR2 is LQKENI. Written as DNA, the CDR3 is TGTGCCAGCTCACCAACTCAAGAGACCCAGTACTTC. It encodes CASSPTQETQYF.

V and J are TRBV18 and TRBJ2-7; TRBD1 agrees at 8 bases. CDR1 KGHSH and CDR2 LQKENI come from the germline V gene. This CDR3 contains 16 residues. Trimming took 3 bases from V and 6 from J; bases not matched to a gene: 13. CDR3 in amino acids: CASSPSSRTGTSEQYF. As DNA, the CDR3 is TGTGCCAGCTCACCGAGCAGCCGGACAGGGACAAGCGAGCAGTACTTC.

The chain has TRBV11-2 and TRBJ2-5; D gene uncertain. This CDR3 has 11 residues. Germline values: CDR1 SGHAT, CDR2 FQNNGV. Deletions cut 6 bases from V and 8 bases from J, with 10 bases between. The CDR3 region is CASSSRRTQYF. The CDR3 DNA follows: TGTGCCAGCAGTTCGAGGCGCACCCAGTACTTC.

The rearrangement joins TRBV25-1 to TRBJ2-7, with D tentatively TRBD2 (6 bases). The length of the CDR3 is 15 residues. Trimming pared 6 bases from V and 1 base from J, leaving 16 bases between. The V gene's germline CDR1 is MGHDK and CDR2 SYGVNS. The CDR3 nucleotides read TGTGCCAGCAGACCTGGGACCCGGGGGTCCTACGAGCAGTACTTC. It codes for CASRPGTRGSYEQYF.

In its sample, this clone was seen a few times. The chain combines TRBV9 with TRBJ1-1, with D possibly being TRBD1 (5 bases). This CDR3 is built from 14 residues. Germline V gives CDR1 SGDLS, CDR2 YYNGEE. Trimming stripped 4 bases from V and 0 bases from J, with 10 bases between. The CDR3: CASSRRQMNTEAFF. CDR3 in DNA: TGTGCCAGCAGCCGTAGACAGATGAACACTGAAGCTTTCTTT.

The rearrangement uses TRBV5-5 and TRBJ2-3; the D call may be TRBD1 or TRBD2 (6 bases each). CDR3 length: 13 amino acids. V lost 4 bases and J lost 12, with 18 bases in between. The germline V gene encodes CDR1 SGHKS and CDR2 YYEKEE (reference sequence). The CDR3 DNA reads TGTGCCAGCAGCCAGAGCCGGGGGCCCCTCCAGTATTTT. Its protein is CASSQSRGPLQYF.

This clone has just one count. The DNA of the CDR3 is TGTGCCAGTAGTATAAGGGGGTCGTGGAACACTGAAGCTTTCTTT. This translates into CASSIRGSWNTEAFF. The V call is TRBV19, the J call TRBJ1-1; D perhaps matches TRBD1 (6 bases). Germline values: CDR1 LNHDA, CDR2 SQIVND (reference sequence). The V gene lost 2 bases and the J gene lost 1 base, with 11 bases spanning the gap. The CDR3 sequence is 15 residues long. Looking up the rest from reference TRBV19 and TRBJ1-1 gives the full variable domain: DGGITQSPKYLFRKEGQNVTLSCEQNLNHDAMYWYRQDPGQGLRLIYYSQIVNDFQKGDIAEGYSVSREKKESFPLTVTSAQKNPTAFYLCASSIRGSWNTEAFFGQGTRLTVV.

V and J are TRBV2 and TRBJ2-5; 8 positions agree with TRBD2. The V gene's germline CDR1 is SNHLY and CDR2 FYNNEI. After removal of 0 bases from V and 5 bases from J, the junction contained 8 bases not matched to a gene. CDR3 length: 16 amino acids. The CDR3 is CASSEARGGLSETQYF. The CDR3 DNA reads as TGTGCCAGCAGTGAAGCCCGGGGGGGTTTATCGGAGACCCAGTACTTC. Based on the CDR3 plus reference TRBV2 and TRBJ2-5, the full variable domain is EPEVTQTPSHQVTQMGQEVILRCVPISNHLYFYWYRQILGQKVEFLVSFYNNEISEKSEIFDDQFSVERPDGSNFTLKIRSTKLEDSAMYFCASSEARGGLSETQYFGPGTRLLVL.

V gene TRBV4-2 combines with J gene TRBJ2-5; 14 nucleotides agree with TRBD2. Germline CDR1 and CDR2: LGHNA and YNFKEQ. This CDR3 contains 18 residues. V was pared by 1 base and J by 5 bases, with 9 bases of the junction left unmatched. CDR3 bases: TGTGCCAGCAGCCAAGGAACCGGGACTAGCGGGAGTAGTGAGACCCAGTACTTC. Amino acids: CASSQGTGTSGSSETQYF.

This rearrangement joins TRBV5-1 to TRBJ1-2; maybe TRBD1 (5 bases). CDR3 length: 14 amino acids. Germline-derived CDR1 and CDR2 are SGHRS and YFSETQ. Trimming left V 4 bases short and J 4 bases short, with 14 bases between. For the CDR3, the DNA is TGCGCCAGCAGCCCCGGGGACGGTCTCTATGGCTACACCTTC. It translates to CASSPGDGLYGYTF.

The chain joins TRBV5-1 to TRBJ1-1, with TRBD1 as a possible D gene (5 bases). The CDR3 length is 16 residues. V shed 1 base and J shed 0 bases, with 13 bases lying between them. Germline lookup yields CDR1 SGHRS and CDR2 YFSETQ. The CDR3 bases are TGCGCCAGCAGCTTGAAGGGGTTTGGGATGAACACTGAAGCTTTCTTT. As protein: CASSLKGFGMNTEAFF.

The chain joins TRBV21-1 to TRBJ1-3; TRBD1 is the table's D call and was not checked against the DNA. TRBV21-1 is flagged as a pseudogene. This CDR3 contains 14 residues. CDR3 sequence reads: CASSPGDRGNTIYF. The CDR3 DNA sequence: TGTGCCAGCAGCCCCGGGGACAGAGGAAACACCATATATTTT.

The genes are TRBV7-8 and TRBJ2-3, with D perhaps TRBD2 (7 bases). Per germline, CDR1 SGHVS and CDR2 FQNEAQ. V was shortened by 2 bases and J by 1 base, with 16 bases between the two germline ends. This CDR3 is built from 17 residues. The DNA of the CDR3 is TGTGCCAGCAGCTTAAATTACCTAGGGGGGGGCACAGATACGCAGTATTTT. Translating it yields CASSLNYLGGGTDTQYF.